This is a list of T cell receptor beta chains from one sample in a study of human T cells and chemical hapten exposure. TCRdb re-called the RACE reads through MiXCR, storing one row per CDR3 protein. The sample holds 300,000 to 400,000 distinct CDR3 sequences, around 7% seen once. The material was whole blood, obtained in connection with sensitization to the hapten diphenylcyclopropenone (DPC). These receptors came from a young woman with alopecia areata. Some clones in this sample may be carry-over from other donors' samples. Each CDR3 is given with its conserved first and last residue. A D gene is named only where the DNA matches it firmly. Rows give clone size only sometimes, using once, few, many, or a class for an expanded clone.

D gene | J gene | clone size | V gene | CDR3 protein | CDR3 DNA
NA | TRBJ2-5 | few | TRBV29-1 | CSVRGTAQETQYF | TGCAGCGTGCGGGGGACAGCGCAAGAGACCCAGTACTTC
NA | TRBJ1-5 | many | TRBV6-1 | CASSENERQPQHF | TGTGCCAGCAGTGAAAACGAAAGGCAGCCCCAGCATTTT
TRBD1 | TRBJ2-3 | many | TRBV20-1 | CSASWQGATDTQYF | TGCAGTGCTAGCTGGCAGGGGGCAACAGATACGCAGTATTTT
TRBD2 | TRBJ2-7 | few | TRBV20-1 | CSARDSRWGGDESYEQYF | TGCAGTGCTAGAGACTCGCGGTGGGGAGGGGATGAATCCTACGAGCAGTACTTC
NA | TRBJ2-1 | few | TRBV29-1 | CSVEVTGEQFF | TGCAGCGTTGAAGTTACCGGAGAGCAGTTCTTC
NA | TRBJ1-5 | NA | TRBV12-3/TRBV12-4 | CASSLGSARNQPQHF | TGTGCCAGCAGCCTCGGGAGTGCCCGCAATCAGCCCCAGCATTTT
NA | TRBJ2-7 | few | TRBV20-1 | CSAGGWAVGRREQYF | TGCAGTGCTGGGGGTTGGGCGGTGGGGAGGAGAGAGCAGTACTTC
TRBD2 | TRBJ2-5 | few | TRBV10-3 | CAISDQISSGGEETQYF | TGTGCCATCAGTGACCAAATCTCTAGCGGGGGCGAAGAGACCCAGTACTTC
NA | TRBJ1-2 | few | TRBV6-6 | CASTLYQGGPYGYTF | TGTGCCAGCACCCTCTACCAGGGAGGGCCCTATGGCTACACCTTC
TRBD2 | TRBJ2-3 | NA | TRBV6-6 | CASSYSMGSGLSTDTQYF | TGTGCCAGCAGTTACTCGATGGGTAGCGGGTTATCCACAGATACGCAGTATTTT
TRBD1 | TRBJ1-6 | many | TRBV12-3/TRBV12-4 | CASSLGTGVSPLHF | TGTGCCAGCAGCCTGGGGACAGGGGTTTCACCCCTCCACTTT
TRBD1 | TRBJ2-7 | many | TRBV10-3 | CAMKTGTGTYEQYF | TGTGCCATGAAGACCGGGACAGGAACCTACGAGCAGTACTTC
TRBD2 | TRBJ2-5 | many | TRBV15 | CATSRDREGSETQYF | TGTGCCACCAGCAGAGATCGGGAGGGATCCGAGACCCAGTACTTC
NA | TRBJ2-2 | NA | TRBV12-3/TRBV12-4 | CASIPGTLLTGELFF | TGTGCCAGCATCCCCGGCACCCTCCTTACCGGGGAGCTGTTTTTT
NA | TRBJ1-2 | NA | TRBV15 | CATSRDAGVDGYTF | TGTGCCACCAGCAGAGATGCAGGGGTCGATGGCTACACCTTC
TRBD1 | TRBJ2-3 | NA | TRBV4-2 | CASSQVNSGGIADTQYF | TGTGCCAGCAGCCAAGTTAATTCAGGGGGTATAGCAGATACGCAGTATTTT
NA | TRBJ1-6 | once | TRBV27 | CASSRLRPLHF | TGTGCCAGCAGTAGATTGAGACCCCTCCACTTT
TRBD2 | TRBJ2-4 | many | TRBV20-1 | CSATAGLAGGRNIQYF | TGCAGTGCTACCGCAGGACTAGCCGGGGGTAGAAACATTCAGTACTTC
NA | TRBJ2-3 | many | TRBV7-2 | CASSKGGDTQYF | TGTGCCAGCAGCAAAGGGGGAGATACGCAGTATTTT
NA | TRBJ1-1 | NA | TRBV24-1 | CATSDSGENTEAFF | TGTGCCACCAGTGATTCCGGCGAGAACACTGAAGCTTTCTTT
TRBD1 | TRBJ1-2 | few | TRBV6-5 | CASSYSTGGNYGYTF | TGTGCCAGCAGTTACTCGACAGGGGGAAACTATGGCTACACCTTC
NA | TRBJ2-7 | NA | TRBV18 | CASSSTGAGEYEQYF | TGTGCCAGCTCATCGACGGGGGCTGGGGAATACGAGCAGTACTTC
TRBD2 | TRBJ2-3 | many | TRBV11-2 | CASSLLLVAGGPTDTQYF | TGTGCCAGCAGCTTACTCCTAGTAGCGGGGGGACCCACAGATACGCAGTATTTT
NA | TRBJ2-2 | few | TRBV5-1 | CASSLPGGNTGELFF | TGCGCCAGCAGCTTGCCCGGAGGGAACACCGGGGAGCTGTTTTTT
TRBD2 | TRBJ2-7 | NA | TRBV5-6 | CASTNSGGALEQYF | TGTGCCAGCACGAACAGCGGGGGGGCTCTCGAGCAGTACTTC
NA | TRBJ2-7 | many | TRBV28 | CASSLRPWGYEQYF | TGTGCCAGCAGTTTGCGACCTTGGGGCTACGAGCAGTACTTC
NA | TRBJ1-5 | NA | TRBV10-3 | CAISDRAQNQPQHF | TGTGCCATCAGTGACAGGGCGCAAAATCAGCCCCAGCATTTT
NA | TRBJ1-1 | NA | TRBV12-3/TRBV12-4 | CASSFTGTPNTEAFF | TGTGCCAGCAGCTTCACGGGGACCCCGAACACTGAAGCTTTCTTT
NA | TRBJ2-2 | few | TRBV7-2 | CASSPQEVGRTLNTGELFF | TGTGCCAGCAGCCCCCAAGAAGTGGGGCGGACCCTTAACACCGGGGAGCTGTTTTTT
NA | TRBJ1-5 | few | TRBV28 | CASRVHPNQPQHF | TGTGCCAGCCGTGTGCACCCCAATCAGCCCCAGCATTTT
NA | TRBJ1-1 | NA | TRBV27 | CASSFGTANTEAFF | TGTGCCAGCAGTTTTGGCACAGCGAACACTGAAGCTTTCTTT